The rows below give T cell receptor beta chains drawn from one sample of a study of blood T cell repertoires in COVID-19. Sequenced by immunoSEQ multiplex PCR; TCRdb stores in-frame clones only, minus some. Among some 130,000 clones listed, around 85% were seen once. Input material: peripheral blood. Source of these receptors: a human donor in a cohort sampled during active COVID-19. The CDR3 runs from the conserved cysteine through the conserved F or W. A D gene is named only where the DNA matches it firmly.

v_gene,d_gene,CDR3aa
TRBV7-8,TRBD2,CASSLGGGSSTDTQYF
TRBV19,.,CASSSGRVEQYF
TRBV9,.,CASSGEVGLNEQFF
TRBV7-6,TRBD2,CASSLVVLAGGTDTQYF
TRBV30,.,CAWSVRRVDTQYF
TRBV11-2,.,CASGGGGREGDTQYF
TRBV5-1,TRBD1,CASSRDRSSTDTQYF
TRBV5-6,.,CASSLDPRAGDFYNEQFF
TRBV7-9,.,CASSLGFGQWGNTEAFF
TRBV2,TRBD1,CASSEVRDRPMQETQYF
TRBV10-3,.,CAISEDRGKPLHF
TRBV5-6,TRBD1,CASSDTGTGGYEQYF
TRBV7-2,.,CASSAGTGQRQPQHF
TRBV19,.,CASSTIRGEKLFF
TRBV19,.,CASSTFPGYEQFF
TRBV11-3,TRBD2,CASSLVGSGSKSVDEQFF
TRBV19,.,CASSKGRGRNKISSYEQYF
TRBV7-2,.,CASSLVISDTQYF
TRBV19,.,CASSRRDTQETQYF
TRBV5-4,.,CASSQRGPNTEAFF
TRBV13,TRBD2,CASSPRLASSYNEQFF
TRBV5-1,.,CASSLIGLTYGYTF
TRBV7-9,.,CASSLGIQPQHF
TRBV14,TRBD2,CASSQVFFGRGTSTDTQYF
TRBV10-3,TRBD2,CAIGGGTLVETQYF
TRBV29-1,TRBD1,CSVADRYQETQYF
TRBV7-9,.,CASMGGPLNTEAFF
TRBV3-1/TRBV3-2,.,CASSLRSSGNTIYF
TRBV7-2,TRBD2,CASSLAGLAEETQYF
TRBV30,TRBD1,CAWVGQGVTDTQYF
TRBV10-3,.,CAINGMYYGYTF
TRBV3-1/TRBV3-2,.,CASSLRQGNTIYF
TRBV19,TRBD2,CASSPGGGRVSNEQFF
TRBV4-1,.,CASSQVMTANYGYTF
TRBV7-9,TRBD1,CASSFRTGDYGYTF
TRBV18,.,CASSRLQGGDYGYTF
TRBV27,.,CASRRGSGAVGNQPQHF
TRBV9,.,CASSVGADYGYTF
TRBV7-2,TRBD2,CASSLRLAGTSGEQFF
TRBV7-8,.,CASSLNSLNTGELFF
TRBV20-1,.,CSASPGRTEAFF
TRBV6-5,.,CASRRTDNEQFF
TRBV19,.,CASRSVENQPQHF
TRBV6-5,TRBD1,CASSFTGQGLGYGYTF
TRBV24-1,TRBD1,CATSDPSSDRATGELFF
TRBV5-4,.,CASSLDARQATNEKLFF
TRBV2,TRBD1,CASSRIRGLDGYTF
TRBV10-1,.,CASRRGVGSPLHF
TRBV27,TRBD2,CASTRLAGYDYAQFF
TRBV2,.,CASSEQDFNNEQFF
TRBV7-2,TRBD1,CASSEYRGLNTEAFF
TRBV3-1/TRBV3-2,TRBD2,CASSRTGLANEQFF
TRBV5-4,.,CASSLGVSGGYTF
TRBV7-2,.,CASSLRTGELFF
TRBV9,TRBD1,CASSLWDRGAQAGELFF
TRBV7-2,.,CASSGPIQDTQYF
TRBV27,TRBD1,CASSLYPPRQGALNGNTIYF
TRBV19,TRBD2,CATSFSGTETQYF
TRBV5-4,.,CASRSGTPSGGYTF
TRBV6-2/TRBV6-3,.,CASSPGRPASTGNRHYGYTF